Below, one T cell receptor beta chain is given with its context. The germline V gene encodes CDR1 SGHRS and CDR2 YFSETQ. V trimming: 5 bases; J trimming: 10 bases; junction bases outside the gene matches: 7. The CDR3 extends over 15 amino acids. This sample is drawn from a study of blood T cell repertoires in COVID-19. Sequenced by immunoSEQ multiplex PCR; TCRdb stores in-frame clones only, minus some. In the table there are 92,000 or so clones, more than 70% of which are singletons. V is TRBV5-1 and J is TRBJ2-1, with 15 positions matching TRBD2. Input material: peripheral blood. This receptor was identified in a woman older than 75 with acute or convalescent COVID-19. DNA for the CDR3: TGCGCCAGCAGTGCCGGGACTAGCGGGGGGCGGGAGCAGTTCTTC. Encoded protein: CASSAGTSGGREQFF.